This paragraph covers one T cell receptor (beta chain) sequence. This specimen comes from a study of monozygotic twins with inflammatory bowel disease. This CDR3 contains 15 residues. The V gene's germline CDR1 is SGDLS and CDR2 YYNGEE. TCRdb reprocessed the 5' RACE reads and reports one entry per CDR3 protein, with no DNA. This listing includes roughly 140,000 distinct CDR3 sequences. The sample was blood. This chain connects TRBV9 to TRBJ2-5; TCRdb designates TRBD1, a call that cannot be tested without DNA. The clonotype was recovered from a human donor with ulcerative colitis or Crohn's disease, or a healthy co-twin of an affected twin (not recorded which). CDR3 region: CASSVGGSPQETQYF. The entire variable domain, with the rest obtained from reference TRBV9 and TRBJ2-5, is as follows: DSGVTQTPKHLITATGQRVTLRCSPRSGDLSVYWYQQSLDQGLQFLIQYYNGEERAKGNILERFSAQQFPDLHSELNLSSLELGDSALYFCASSVGGSPQETQYFGPGTRLLVL.